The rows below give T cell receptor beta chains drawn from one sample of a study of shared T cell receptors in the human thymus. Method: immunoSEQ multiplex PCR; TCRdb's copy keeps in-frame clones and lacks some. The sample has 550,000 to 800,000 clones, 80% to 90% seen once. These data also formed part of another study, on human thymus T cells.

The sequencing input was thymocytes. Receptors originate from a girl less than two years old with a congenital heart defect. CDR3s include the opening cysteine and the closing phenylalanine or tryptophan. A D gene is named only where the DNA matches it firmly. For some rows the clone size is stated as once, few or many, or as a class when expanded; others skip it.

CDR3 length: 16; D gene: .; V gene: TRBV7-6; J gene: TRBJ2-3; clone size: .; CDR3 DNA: TGTGCCAGCAGCTTACGGGGGTTCGAGAAGACAGATACGCAGTATTTT; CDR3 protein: CASSLRGFEKTDTQYF
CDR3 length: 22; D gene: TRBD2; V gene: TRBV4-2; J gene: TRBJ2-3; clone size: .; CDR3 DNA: TGTGCCAGCAGCCAAGATAATTGGGGACTAGCGGGGGGGCGGGGAGGCACAGATACGCAGTATTTT; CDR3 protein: CASSQDNWGLAGGRGGTDTQYF
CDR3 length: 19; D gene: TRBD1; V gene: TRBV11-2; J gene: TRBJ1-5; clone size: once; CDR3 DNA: TGTGCCAGCAGCTTAGATGACAGGGGGAGGGAGGATGGCAATCAGCCCCAGCATTTT; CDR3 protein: CASSLDDRGREDGNQPQHF
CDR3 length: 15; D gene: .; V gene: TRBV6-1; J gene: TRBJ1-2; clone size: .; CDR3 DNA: TGTGCCAGCAGAGCAACAGGGCTAGGGGACTATGGCTACACCTTC; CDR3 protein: CASRATGLGDYGYTF
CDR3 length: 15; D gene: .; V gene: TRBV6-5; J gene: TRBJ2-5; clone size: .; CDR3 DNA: TGTGCCAGCAGTTACTCGAGGCCAGGGCTGGAGACCCAGTACTTC; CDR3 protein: CASSYSRPGLETQYF
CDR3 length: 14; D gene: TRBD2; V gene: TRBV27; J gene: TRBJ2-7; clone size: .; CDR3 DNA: TGTGCCAGCAGTTTAAGCGGGGGTCCCTACGAGCAGTACTTC; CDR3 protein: CASSLSGGPYEQYF
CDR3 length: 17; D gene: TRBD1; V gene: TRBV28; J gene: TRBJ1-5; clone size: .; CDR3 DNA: TGTGCCAGCAGTCCCCGCGGACAGGGTAGCTTGTATCAGCCCCAGCATTTT; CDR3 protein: CASSPRGQGSLYQPQHF
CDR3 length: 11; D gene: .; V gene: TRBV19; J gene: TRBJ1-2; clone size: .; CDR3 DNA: TGTGCCAGTAGTCAGGGGTTCGGCTACACCTTC; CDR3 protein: CASSQGFGYTF
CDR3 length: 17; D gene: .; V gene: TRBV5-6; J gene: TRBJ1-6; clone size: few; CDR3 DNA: TGTGCCAGCAGCTTGGGACCGGAGTTGAATGGAATTCGACCCCTCCACTTT; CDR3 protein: CASSLGPELNGIRPLHF
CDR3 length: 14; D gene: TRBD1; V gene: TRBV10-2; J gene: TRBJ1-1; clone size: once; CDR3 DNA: TGCGCCAGCAGTGATGACAGGGGGAACACTGAAGCTTTCTTT; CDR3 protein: CASSDDRGNTEAFF
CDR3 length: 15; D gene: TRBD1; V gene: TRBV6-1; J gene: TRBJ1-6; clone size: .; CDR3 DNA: TGTGCCAGCACCCGGGGGACAGGGGCTAATTCACCCCTCCACTTT; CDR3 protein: CASTRGTGANSPLHF
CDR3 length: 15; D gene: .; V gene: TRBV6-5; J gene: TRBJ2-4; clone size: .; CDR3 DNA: TGTGCCAGCAGTTACCGGGGTGGGTGGAAAAACATTCAGTACTTC; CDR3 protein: CASSYRGGWKNIQYF
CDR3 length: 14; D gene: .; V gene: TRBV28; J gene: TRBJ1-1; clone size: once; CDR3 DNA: TGTGCCAGCAGTTTTGTGTGGCAGAACACTGAAGCTTTCTTT; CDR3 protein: CASSFVWQNTEAFF
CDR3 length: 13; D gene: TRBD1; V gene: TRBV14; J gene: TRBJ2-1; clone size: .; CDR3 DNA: TGTGCCAGCAGCCTAACAGGGGAAAATGAGCAGTTCTTC; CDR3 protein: CASSLTGENEQFF
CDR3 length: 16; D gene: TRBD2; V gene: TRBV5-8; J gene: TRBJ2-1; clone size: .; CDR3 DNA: TGTGCCAGCAGCTTGAAGCGGGGGCCATTCGACAATGAGCAGTTCTTC; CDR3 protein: CASSLKRGPFDNEQFF